These 27 T cell receptor beta chains share one sample of origin, sequenced in a study of T cells in tuberculosis. As for time point: new active TB diagnosis, blood taken before or within 7 days of starting treatment. Some clones are missing from TCRdb's copy, which holds only in-frame ones; the method was immunoSEQ multiplex PCR. In the table there are fewer than 35,000 clones, more than 70% of which are singletons. The sample was PBMCs, taken at tuberculosis diagnosis. These receptors originate from an adult with tuberculosis.

J is TRBJ2-2 and V is TRBV27, with D perhaps matching TRBD2 (7 bases). Trimming cost V 1 base and J 9 bases, with 15 bases left between them. Germline V gives CDR1 MNHEY, CDR2 SMNVEV (reference sequence). The CDR3 runs to 15 residues. CDR3 nucleotide sequence: TGTGCCAGCAGTTTATTCAACAGGGAGGGTAGGGAGCTGTTTTTT. Translated, it gives CASSLFNREGRELFF.

J is TRBJ2-2 and V is TRBV7-3; TRBD2 matches at 7 bases. Germline-derived CDR1 and CDR2 are SGHTA and FQGTGA. The CDR3 totals 15 residues. Unmatched junction bases numbered 4, after V lost 6 bases and J lost 0 bases. This chain's CDR3 is CASSPGLPNTGELFF. The CDR3 nucleotides read TGTGCCAGCAGTCCGGGACTACCGAACACCGGGGAGCTGTTTTTT.

This sequence joins TRBV6-1 and TRBJ2-1; 12 bases are a match to TRBD2. Germline CDR1 and CDR2: MNHNS and SASEGT. The ends lost 6 bases at V and 10 bases at J; junction bases unmatched: 10. This CDR3 has 15 amino acids. The CDR3: CASRDRTSGIGEQFF. DNA for the CDR3: TGTGCCAGCAGAGATCGGACTAGCGGGATAGGGGAGCAGTTCTTC.

The chain links TRBV2 to TRBJ1-5; D gene unclear. Germline V gene data show CDR1 as SNHLY and CDR2 as FYNNEI. The length of the CDR3 is 15 residues. Trimming took 6 bases from V and 7 from J, leaving 19 bases between them. The CDR3 DNA follows: TGTGCCAGCAGAGAGCTTCGTGTGGAGGGCCAGCCCCAGCATTTT. Translated, it gives CASRELRVEGQPQHF.

This chain links TRBV6-5 with TRBJ1-5, with TRBD1 matching 9 bases. The germline CDR1 and CDR2 sequences are MNHEY and SVGAGI. J gave up 1 base and V 5 bases, and 0 bases lay outside the gene matches. This CDR3 is 14 amino acids long. CDR3 bases: TGTGCCAGCAGTGGACAGGGGAGCAATCAGCCCCAGCATTTT. Its translation: CASSGQGSNQPQHF.

The chain links TRBV5-1 to TRBJ1-3, with D uncertain. The CDR3 is 14 residues long. CDR1 is SGHRS, CDR2 YFSETQ, per germline. Trimming took 0 bases from V and 4 from J, leaving 8 bases between them. CDR3 amino acids: CASSLDLAGNTIYF. The DNA for the CDR3 is TGCGCCAGCAGCTTGGACTTAGCCGGAAACACCATATATTTT.

The rearrangement links TRBV5-1 to TRBJ2-1, with 14 bases lining up with TRBD2. Germline CDR1 reads SGHRS; CDR2 reads YFSETQ. The V and J ends lost 4 bases and 9 bases, in that order; junction bases with no gene match: 6. The CDR3 length is 15 residues. DNA for the CDR3: TGCGCCAGCAGCCCTGGGACTAGCGGGAGTTTTGAGCAGTTCTTC. Translating gives CASSPGTSGSFEQFF.

The V and J genes are TRBV6-6 and TRBJ2-7, with D perhaps TRBD1 (6 bases). This CDR3 has 15 amino acids. CDR1 and CDR2 from the germline V gene are MNHNY and SVGAGI (reference sequence). The germline V and J ends were trimmed by 0 bases and 4 bases, with 13 bases remaining between them. CDR3 bases: TGTGCCAGCAGTTACTCATCTACAGGGCTATACGAGCAGTACTTC. Translation: CASSYSSTGLYEQYF.

This sequence joins TRBV7-8 and TRBJ1-1; TRBD1 aligns across 10 bases. J gave up 5 bases and V 1 base, and 1 base lay outside the gene matches. Germline V CDR1 and CDR2: SGHVS, FQNEAQ. The CDR3 spans 14 residues. The CDR3 DNA is TGTGCCAGCAGCTTAGGGGGACAGGGGACTGAAGCTTTCTTT. This translates into CASSLGGQGTEAFF.

The chain links TRBV5-1 to TRBJ2-1; 11 positions match TRBD2. Trimming cost V 0 bases and J 6 bases; bases outside gene matches: 5. This CDR3 contains 16 residues. Per germline, CDR1 SGHRS and CDR2 YFSETQ. CDR3 sequence (DNA): TGCGCCAGCAGCTTGGTAGTCGGACTAGCGGGCAATGAGCAGTTCTTC. The encoded protein is CASSLVVGLAGNEQFF.

The chain employs TRBV14 and TRBJ1-4; 11 nucleotides line up with TRBD1. J gave up 8 bases and V 4 bases, and 3 bases lay outside the gene matches. Germline V gene data show CDR1 as SGHDN and CDR2 as FVKESK. The CDR3 is 14 residues long. The CDR3 loop reads CASSLRTGGEKLFF. The CDR3 DNA sequence: TGTGCCAGCAGCCTTAGGACAGGGGGCGAAAAACTGTTTTTT.

V usage is TRBV6-1 and J usage is TRBJ1-4; 7 nucleotides align to TRBD1. CDR1 is MNHNS, CDR2 SASEGT, per germline. The CDR3 has 15 residues. The V gene end was trimmed by 1 base and the J gene end by 2 bases; junction bases not matched to a gene: 1. The CDR3 here is CASSEETGTNEKLFF. The CDR3 bases are TGTGCCAGCAGTGAAGAGACAGGGACTAATGAAAAACTGTTTTTT.

The rearrangement uses TRBV30 and TRBJ1-2, with TRBD1 as a possible D gene (5 bases). Germline V CDR1 and CDR2: GTSNPN, SVGIG (reference sequence). Between the trimmed V and J ends, which lost 4 bases and 3 bases, there was a span of 12 bases. This CDR3 region has 13 residues. The CDR3 DNA is TGTGCCTGGATGACTCAGGGATACTATGGCTACACCTTC. Translated: CAWMTQGYYGYTF.

The chain employs TRBV4-2 and TRBJ1-2; D is unresolved. CDR3 length: 14 residues. Per the germline V gene, CDR1 is LGHNA and CDR2 is YNFKEQ. Deletions cut 1 base from V and 8 bases from J, with 14 bases between. DNA for the CDR3: TGTGCCAGCAGCCAAGCCACAGAGATAGGAGGCTACACCTTC. Its translation is CASSQATEIGGYTF.

CDR3 loop: CASSAQGALKTEQYF. CDR3 sequence (DNA): TGTGCCAGCAGCGCACAGGGGGCCCTTAAGACCGAGCAGTACTTC. This sequence joins TRBV7-8 and TRBJ2-7; 9 nucleotides line up with TRBD1. The CDR3 has 15 residues. After removal of 5 bases from V and 6 bases from J, the junction contained 11 bases not matched to a gene. Germline CDR1 is SGHVS and CDR2 is FQNEAQ.

The J gene is TRBJ2-1, the V gene TRBV7-8; TRBD1 matches 7 bases. From germline, CDR1 is SGHVS and CDR2 FQNEAQ. This CDR3 comprises 13 residues. The J segment lost 4 bases and the V segment lost 5 bases, leaving 2 bases of the junction unmatched. The CDR3 loop reads CASSPQGYNEQFF. DNA of the CDR3: TGTGCCAGCAGCCCACAGGGGTACAATGAGCAGTTCTTC.

The chain employs TRBV7-7 and TRBJ2-5, with D maybe TRBD2 (5 bases). The germline V gene has CDR1 SSHAT and CDR2 FNYEAQ (reference sequence). V was pared by 5 bases and J by 2 bases, with 6 bases between. CDR3 size: 12 residues. The CDR3 DNA reads TGTGCCAGCAGCCGCGGGCAAGAGACCCAGTACTTC. Protein product: CASSRGQETQYF.

The rearrangement links TRBV30 to TRBJ1-1; D is possibly TRBD1 (5 bases). The V gene lost 8 bases and the J gene lost 4 bases, with 20 bases spanning the gap. The V gene's germline CDR1 is GTSNPN and CDR2 SVGIG (reference sequence). This CDR3 contains 14 residues. CDR3 in DNA: TGTGCCCTTGGAAAAGGATCAGGGCGCACTGAAGCTTTCTTT. Translation: CALGKGSGRTEAFF.

This rearrangement joins TRBV30 to TRBJ2-7; no clear D gene. V was shortened by 2 bases and J by 1 base, with 6 bases between the two germline ends. CDR1 is GTSNPN and CDR2 is SVGIG in the germline V gene (reference sequence). CDR3 length: 12 residues. The CDR3 DNA follows: TGTGCCTGGAGTCCCCAGTCCTACGAGCAGTACTTC. This gives the protein CAWSPQSYEQYF.

This clone was observed a single time. The V and J genes are TRBV18 and TRBJ2-3; 7 bases match TRBD1. Trimming took 3 bases from V and 2 from J; bases not matched to a gene: 11. The CDR3 totals 17 residues. Germline V lookup: CDR1 KGHSH, CDR2 LQKENI. The CDR3 sequence is CASSPTDRALPTDTQYF. DNA for the CDR3: TGTGCCAGCTCACCCACCGACAGGGCCCTCCCCACAGATACGCAGTATTTT.

This chain uses TRBV14 with TRBJ2-1, with 14 bases identical to TRBD2. V trimming: 4 bases; J trimming: 1 base; junction bases outside the gene matches: 6. CDR1 and CDR2 (germline): SGHDN, FVKESK. This CDR3 comprises 18 residues. CDR3 amino acids: CASSRGLAGEKSYNEQFF. The CDR3 nucleotides read TGTGCCAGCAGCCGGGGACTAGCGGGGGAAAAGTCCTACAATGAGCAGTTCTTC. Variable domain in full (rest from reference TRBV14 and TRBJ2-1): EAGVTQFPSHSVIEKGQTVTLRCDPISGHDNLYWYRRVMGKEIKFLLHFVKESKQDESGMPNNRFLAERTGGTYSTLKVQPAELEDSGVYFCASSRGLAGEKSYNEQFFGPGTRLTVL.

This clone was seen more than once but under ten times. J is TRBJ2-1 and V is TRBV27, with a possible D match to TRBD2 (6 bases). Germline-derived CDR1 and CDR2 are MNHEY and SMNVEV (reference sequence). V lost 8 bases to trimming and J lost 5 bases, with 16 bases between them. The CDR3 spans 14 residues. CDR3 bases: TGTGCCAGCTCCATCGGGGGAGCGCACAATGAGCAGTTCTTC. The encoded protein is CASSIGGAHNEQFF.

V gene TRBV27 combines with J gene TRBJ2-7; TRBD2 aligns across 10 bases. From germline, CDR1 is MNHEY and CDR2 SMNVEV (reference sequence). The CDR3 extends over 15 amino acids. Trimming at V came to 6 bases and at J to 2 bases, leaving 7 bases not matched to a gene. The CDR3 spells CASRGAGLAAYEQYF. The CDR3 DNA reads TGTGCCAGCAGAGGAGCCGGACTAGCGGCCTACGAGCAGTACTTC.

This clone was found once. V is TRBV5-6 and J is TRBJ2-7; 7 nucleotides match TRBD1. The germline CDR1 and CDR2 sequences are SGHDT and YYEEEE. The CDR3 length is 13 residues. Trimming removed 1 base from V and 8 bases from J; junction bases left unmatched: 6. For the CDR3, the DNA is TGTGCCAGCAGCTTGAGGGGGCGTACGAAGCAGTACTTC. Protein product: CASSLRGRTKQYF.

The rearrangement uses TRBV28 and TRBJ2-7, with 7 bases that match TRBD1. Germline CDR1 is MDHEN and CDR2 is SYDVKM. This CDR3 is 14 amino acids long. J gave up 4 bases and V 7 bases, and 10 bases lay outside the gene matches. The CDR3 DNA sequence: TGTGCCAGCACCTCGGGACAGACCCAGTACGAGCAGTACTTC. Translating gives CASTSGQTQYEQYF.

This chain joins TRBV28 and TRBJ2-5; 10 nucleotides agree with TRBD2. J lost 5 bases, V lost 5 bases, and 5 bases had no gene match. This CDR3 comprises 14 residues. Per germline, CDR1 MDHEN and CDR2 SYDVKM. CDR3 amino acids: CASSTLAGEETQYF. The CDR3 coding sequence is TGTGCCAGCAGTACTCTAGCGGGAGAGGAGACCCAGTACTTC.

This clone was seen only once. The chain employs TRBV7-8 and TRBJ1-5; possibly TRBD1 for D (5 bases). V was cut by 0 bases and J by 2 bases, with 11 bases left in between. The CDR3 contains 16 residues. Germline assignment: CDR1 SGHVS and CDR2 FQNEAQ. The CDR3 nucleotides read TGTGCCAGCAGCTTAGCGGCGGGGACGGGCAATCAGCCCCAGCATTTT. This sequence encodes CASSLAAGTGNQPQHF. Filled out from reference TRBV7-8 and TRBJ1-5, the complete variable domain reads GAGVSQSPRYKVAKRGQDVALRCDPISGHVSLFWYQQALGQGPEFLTYFQNEAQLDKSGLPSDRFFAERPEGSVSTLKIQRTQQEDSAVYLCASSLAAGTGNQPQHFGDGTRLSIL.